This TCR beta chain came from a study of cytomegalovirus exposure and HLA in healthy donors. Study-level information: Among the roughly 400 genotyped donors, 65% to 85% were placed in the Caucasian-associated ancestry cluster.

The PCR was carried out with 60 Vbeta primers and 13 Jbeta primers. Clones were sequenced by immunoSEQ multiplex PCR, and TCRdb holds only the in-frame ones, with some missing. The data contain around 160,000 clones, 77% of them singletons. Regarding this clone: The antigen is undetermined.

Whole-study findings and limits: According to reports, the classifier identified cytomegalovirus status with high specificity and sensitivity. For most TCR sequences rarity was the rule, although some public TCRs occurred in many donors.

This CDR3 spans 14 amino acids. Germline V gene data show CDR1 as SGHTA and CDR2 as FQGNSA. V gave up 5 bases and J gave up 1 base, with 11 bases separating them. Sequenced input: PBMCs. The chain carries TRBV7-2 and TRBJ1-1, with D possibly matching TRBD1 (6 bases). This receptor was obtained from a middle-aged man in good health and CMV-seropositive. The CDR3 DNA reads TGTGCCAGCAGCCCTAGACAGGAGAACACTGAAGCTTTCTTT. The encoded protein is CASSPRQENTEAFF.